This T cell receptor beta chain was recorded in a study of cytomegalovirus exposure and HLA in healthy donors (dated by TCRdb to about 2017). Broadly, across the study: In an earlier analysis of approximately 500 of the donors, approximately 300 Gb of sequence data and 90 million to 120 million unique TCR beta sequences from about 190 million T cells were reported. Roughly 300 gigabases of sequencing data and 75 million to 85 million unique TCR sequences made up an early release that covered about 640 HLA-typed donors. Among the roughly 390 genotyped donors, approximately 77% belonged to the genetic ancestry cluster associated with self-reported Caucasian donors. The aim of the study was to test whether cataloging public T cell receptors could identify signatures of past pathogen exposure. The T cell repertoires of 670 or so subjects were profiled by immunosequencing and related to cytomegalovirus serostatus. Besides the first cohort of 666 subjects, a separate validation cohort made up of 120 different subjects was used. To predict cytomegalovirus infection status, the study brought together high-throughput TCR immunosequencing, statistical association of individual TCRs with disease status, and machine learning. In a later analysis, previously published TCR beta repertoires from 670 or so donors were re-analyzed and high-resolution HLA genotyping was added so that TCR occurrence patterns could be studied. In the later analysis, no new phenotypic data were used to find candidate immune exposures; instead, reliance was placed on TCR beta sequences and their occurrence across donors. An earlier analysis of 500 to 750 of the donors applied high-throughput TCR beta sequencing to assess whether each TCR beta V gene segment acted as functional or pseudogenic. Alongside the repertoire data, information on donor age, sex, ethnicity and CMV serostatus was compiled. A later genetic analysis took genome-wide SNP genotypes for about three fifths of the 666 donors and used that subset as a discovery cohort. Every repertoire in the discovery cohort had been generated on one and the same sequencing platform. Class I and class II HLA loci were covered by the typing at four-digit resolution. The number of donors typed differed by locus, with about 629-630 for A, B, C, DRB1 and DQB1, more than 500 for DQA1, about 610 for DPA1, and approximately 470 for DPB1. Four or five DR-DQ haplotypes were handled as single units for association and clustering because linkage in the cohort was strong. On average, around 200,000 unique TCR beta nucleotide sequences were sequenced per donor among 398 genotyped donors of the cohort, with approximately 18% of those sequences being non-productive.

In total, over 600 healthy bone marrow donors made up the cohort. At the time of sampling, every cohort member was nominally healthy, though immune exposures that went unrecorded were likely present. The donor was CMV seropositive and belonged to the group of over 250 seropositive cohort members. A peripheral blood sample was provided by each donor, and peripheral blood mononuclear cells were used for TCR beta sequencing. Genomic DNA was extracted from the blood cell samples with the Qiagen DNeasy Blood Extraction Kit. What the research found in general, with its limitations: The sequencing pipeline was judged likely to have produced a cluster of highly shared sequence variants as a technical artifact. The classifier was reported to diagnose cytomegalovirus status with high specificity and sensitivity in both the original and validation cohorts. According to a later analysis, parvovirus B19, influenza, CMV and Epstein-Barr virus appeared linked to several top co-occurrence clusters. A later analysis associated about 17,000 TCR beta sequences with specific HLA alleles at a false discovery rate of 0.05. In an earlier analysis of several hundred of the donors, most TCR beta V segments were observed in productive rearrangements about 90% or about 30% of the time, broadly matching IMGT annotations. In a later analysis, the rate of TCR association differed among HLA loci, with DRB1 alleles having the most associated TCRs and HLA-C alleles having the fewest. Only TCR beta chains were sequenced in this cohort, and the absence of alpha or paired-chain data limited detectable features. The only immune exposure information available for the cohort was CMV serostatus. Compared with the approximately 710-donor mean, donors in an Asian-associated ancestry cluster had fewer N-insertions in productive TCRs, according to a later genetic analysis. A further reported finding was that TCR beta sequences accurately predicted the HLA-A and HLA-B alleles for most subjects in the first cohort. Across donors, most TCR sequences were observed very rarely, whereas some public TCRs were present in many individuals. In vitro tests confirmed that three of the cytomegalovirus-associated TCR beta chains recognize cytomegalovirus antigens. In the study, about 150 TCR beta chains were listed as associated with cytomegalovirus. Some IMGT-functional V segments, including TRBV6-2 and TRBV6-3, could not be distinguished by the 87-base-pair reads and were therefore excluded. In a later analysis, most CMV-associated TCR beta chains were found to appear HLA-restricted, with HLA associations seemingly driven largely by CMV exposure. A later genetic analysis associated a missense DCLRE1C variant with V-gene and J-gene trimming of TCR beta chains, and an independent cohort replicated the association. Because some donors lacked HLA typing at each locus, the association tests relied only on the typed subset. Linkage disequilibrium might explain the correlated functional status among segregating V segments, but an unknown experimental factor could not be ruled out. Over 15 rarely observed V segments, including chromosome 9 orphons, were excluded from the earlier analysis of a few hundred of the donors because counts were too low. Sequencing depth was assumed to be roughly uniform across donors in the presence/absence analyses, though that assumption may not hold. Strong co-occurrence of HLA alleles, especially DR and DQ, made assigning TCR associations to individual alleles difficult. In a later analysis, HLA-associated TCR beta chains were found to be more clonally expanded and to have lower generation probabilities than equally common non-associated chains. The authors suggested that the approach could potentially be generalized to other disease states and immunological phenotypes.

Trimming at the junction amounts to 3 bases on V and 1 base on J, and the germline ends lie 13 bases apart. Sequences SGHNT (CDR1) and YYREEE (CDR2) are obtained from the germline V gene (reference sequence). Including the terminal cysteine and phenylalanine, the CDR3 comprises 15 residues. Left in the record is the CDR3 DNA by itself, 45 bases read in frame from the first base. Library construction relied on the immunoSEQ multiplex PCR assay. The multiplex PCR relied on a mix of 60 forward primers for TCR Vbeta segments and 13 reverse primers for TCR Jbeta segments. The CDR3 region of rearranged TCR beta genes was amplified from genomic DNA by a multiplex PCR assay. The Illumina HiSeq System was used to sequence the amplified TCR beta libraries as 87-base-pair reads. Turning to the authors' computational methods: A later analysis tallied 75 million to 95 million unique TCR beta chains across the 610 or so repertoires, and around 12 million of those chains were shared by two or more donors. To remove PCR and sequencing errors, raw reads were error-corrected and collapsed into unique sequences using a nearest-neighbor algorithm that merged closely related sequences. To assign V, D and J gene segments, CDR3 sequences were aligned to IMGT reference sequences. For a sequence to be retained, a match of at least six nucleotides to both a V gene segment and a J gene segment was required. Rearrangements were called productive when the CDR3 lacked stop codons and stayed in frame with V and J; all others were non-productive. Following IMGT convention, CDR3 was defined as the stretch from the second conserved V-encoded cysteine up to the conserved J-encoded phenylalanine. In an earlier analysis of roughly 610 of the donors, sequences lacking an unambiguous match to a single V gene segment were excluded. In an earlier analysis of 587 of the donors, V segments were called functional above 56.7% productive rearrangements and were called segregating when the between-donor standard deviation exceeded 5%. A statistical classification framework was built to diagnose cytomegalovirus status from the catalog of TCR beta chain sequences. In a later analysis, TCR nucleotide sequences were compared against IMGT/GENE-DB human TR gene sequences so that V and J genes could be assigned. A later analysis assigned CDR3 sequences and most-parsimonious VDJ recombination scenarios with the TCRdist pipeline. A later analysis defined each TCR beta chain by its CDR3 amino acid sequence plus V-gene family, and excluded reads lacking a unique V-gene family. As a way to deal with suspected cross-contamination and a sequencing artifact, a later analysis dropped 500 to 700 nucleotide sequences that were highly shared and had low generation probability. In a later analysis, a clonal expansion index for each public chain was calculated from normalized within-repertoire ranks of inferred template counts. A later analysis computed generation probabilities with a VDJ recombination model fitted to out-of-frame rearrangements, and checked the results against IGoR. Hypergeometric tests were used in a later analysis to score TCR-TCR, TCR-HLA and TCR-CMV co-occurrence, with a repertoire-size bias correction applied to the TCR pairs. False discovery rates were estimated in a later analysis by permuting HLA or CMV assignments 20 times. In a later analysis, co-occurring TCRs were grouped with DBSCAN, and TCRdist sequence similarity was added when clustering was performed within HLA-allele-positive subsets. Repertoires with fewer than 30,000 or more than 120,000 public chains, plus five repertoires with anomalous nucleotide sharing, were excluded from co-occurrence clustering. Drawn from immuneACCESS, this table holds only the in-frame rearrangements with V and J called that TCRdb kept. Clones are partly lost; checked studies trace under half to an unresolved V gene and leave the rest unexplained. V, J and clone size reflect that table, while D and trimming were determined from the DNA. The sample has 150,000 to 200,000 clones on record, around 85% of them singletons. The top ten clones comprise about a tenth of the sample.

A word on this clone: Its antigen remains undetermined. It has no much larger one-base neighbor in the sample; base qualities were not kept.

The clonotype originates from a man between 18 and 35 years old in good health and CMV-seropositive. Input material: PBMCs. This chain joins TRBV5-4 to TRBJ1-1; TRBD1 is possibly the D segment (6 matching bases). CDR3 loop: CASSSYRVKNTEAFF. DNA sequence: TGTGCCAGCAGCTCGTACAGGGTAAAGAACACTGAAGCTTTCTTT.